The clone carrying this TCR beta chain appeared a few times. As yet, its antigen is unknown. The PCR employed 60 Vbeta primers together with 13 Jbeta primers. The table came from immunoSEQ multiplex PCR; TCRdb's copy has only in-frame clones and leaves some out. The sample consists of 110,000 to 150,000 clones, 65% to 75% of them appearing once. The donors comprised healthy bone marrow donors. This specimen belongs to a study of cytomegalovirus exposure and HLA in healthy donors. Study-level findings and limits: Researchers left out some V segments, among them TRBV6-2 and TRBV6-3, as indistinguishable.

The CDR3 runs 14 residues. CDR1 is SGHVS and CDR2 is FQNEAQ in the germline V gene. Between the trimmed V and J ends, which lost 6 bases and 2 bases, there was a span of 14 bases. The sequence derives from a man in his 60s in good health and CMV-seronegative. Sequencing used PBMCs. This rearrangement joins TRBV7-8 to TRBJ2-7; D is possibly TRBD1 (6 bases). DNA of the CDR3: TGTGCCAGCAGGACAGGAGATACCCCCTACGAGCAGTACTTC. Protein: CASRTGDTPYEQYF.